The 21 T cell receptor beta chains reported below all come from one sample, sequenced in a study of T cell changes during pregnancy in multiple sclerosis. The data were produced by immunoSEQ multiplex PCR, yet TCRdb's version contains in-frame clones alone and is incomplete. The profile shows around 40,000 clones, about nine tenths of them singletons. Sequences were derived from CD4+ T cells from peripheral blood mononuclear cells, sampled in the third trimester of pregnancy. These TCRs come from a female donor in good health, enrolled as a control in a pregnancy study.

This clone showed up just once. The CDR3 region has the DNA TGCGCCAGCAGTTCGGAGAACTATGGCTACACCTTC. It yields the protein CASSSENYGYTF. V usage is TRBV5-1 and J usage is TRBJ1-2; D gene uncertain. The CDR3 has 12 residues. Germline CDR1 reads SGHRS; CDR2 reads YFSETQ. The germline V and J ends were trimmed by 5 bases and 2 bases, with 7 bases remaining between them.

V is TRBV19 and J is TRBJ2-7; TRBD2 matches at 7 bases. V lost 9 bases, J lost 1 base, and 9 bases stayed unmatched. Germline lookup yields CDR1 LNHDA and CDR2 SQIVND (reference sequence). The CDR3 consists of 14 residues. The CDR3 DNA sequence: TGTGCCAGCTCGCGTGGGCGGGGGTCCTACGAGCAGTACTTC. Protein: CASSRGRGSYEQYF.

The gene calls are TRBV7-2 and TRBJ1-3; a weak D match, TRBD1 (5 bases). Trimming pared 5 bases from V and 3 bases from J, leaving 14 bases between. This CDR3 spans 15 amino acids. In germline, CDR1 is SGHTA, CDR2 FQGNSA. CDR3 sequence: CASSPAGLGGNTIYF. Here the CDR3 DNA reads TGTGCCAGCAGCCCGGCAGGGTTAGGTGGAAACACCATATATTTT. The entire variable domain, with the rest obtained from reference TRBV7-2 and TRBJ1-3, is as follows: GAGVSQSPSNKVTEKGKDVELRCDPISGHTALYWYRQSLGQGLEFLIYFQGNSAPDKSGLPSDRFSAERTGGSVSTLTIQRTQQEDSAVYLCASSPAGLGGNTIYFGEGSWLTVV.

The CDR3 region is CASSLQGTGTWPQHF. The DNA for the CDR3 is TGTGCCAGCAGTTTACAAGGGACAGGTACGTGGCCCCAGCATTTT. This chain connects TRBV27 to TRBJ1-5; 8 positions match TRBD1. The CDR3 extends over 15 amino acids. Germline V CDR1 and CDR2: MNHEY, SMNVEV (reference sequence). J lost 9 bases, V lost 2 bases, and 9 bases had no gene match.

J is TRBJ1-4 and V is TRBV28; TRBD1 might be the D (5 bases). The CDR3 loop spans 14 amino acids. The germline V gene has CDR1 MDHEN and CDR2 SYDVKM. V was cut by 5 bases and J by 5 bases, with 12 bases left in between. CDR3 sequence (DNA): TGTGCCAGCAGTCTTGGGGGGGAGAATGAAAAACTGTTTTTT. This sequence encodes CASSLGGENEKLFF. The full variable domain, with the rest looked up from reference TRBV28 and TRBJ1-4, is DVKVTQSSRYLVKRTGEKVFLECVQDMDHENMFWYRQDPGLGLRLIYFSYDVKMKEKGDIPEGYSVSREKKERFSLILESASTNQTSMYLCASSLGGENEKLFFGSGTQLSVL.

The chain couples TRBV7-9 to TRBJ2-5; TRBD2 agrees at 11 bases. The CDR3 sequence is 15 residues long. Germline values: CDR1 SEHNR, CDR2 FQNEAQ (reference sequence). The trim removed 5 bases at V and 4 bases at J, leaving 6 bases unmatched. The DNA for the CDR3 is TGTGCCAGCAGCCGCACTAGCGGGAGTGCAGAGACCCAGTACTTC. Protein: CASSRTSGSAETQYF. Supplemented by reference TRBV7-9 and TRBJ2-5, the full variable domain reads DTGVSQNPRHKITKRGQNVTFRCDPISEHNRLYWYRQTLGQGPEFLTYFQNEAQLEKSRLLSDRFSAERPKGSFSTLEIQRTEQGDSAMYLCASSRTSGSAETQYFGPGTRLLVL.

This clone was picked up a small number of times. V usage is TRBV5-5 and J usage is TRBJ1-4; 8 nucleotides match TRBD1. Germline CDR1 reads SGHKS; CDR2 reads YYEKEE (reference sequence). The ends lost 4 bases at V and 6 bases at J; junction bases unmatched: 8. The CDR3 is 15 residues long. The CDR3 is CASSIQGAQDEKLFF. The DNA for the CDR3 is TGTGCCAGCAGCATCCAGGGGGCGCAGGATGAAAAACTGTTTTTT.

The chain uses TRBV4-2 and TRBJ1-5; a weak D match, TRBD1 (6 bases). The CDR3 covers 14 residues. Germline CDR1 is LGHNA and CDR2 is YNFKEQ. Trimming removed 4 bases from V and 6 bases from J, with 13 bases in between. The CDR3 protein is CASSLNRDGQPQHF. The CDR3 nucleotides read TGTGCCAGCAGCCTTAACAGGGACGGTCAGCCCCAGCATTTT.

The rearrangement joins TRBV19 to TRBJ1-3; TRBD1 matches 8 bases. V dropped 3 bases and J dropped 7; count of bases not matched to a gene: 8. The V gene's germline CDR1 is LNHDA and CDR2 SQIVND (reference sequence). The CDR3 contains 15 residues. The CDR3: CASSIGSAGGNTIYF. Written as DNA, the CDR3 is TGTGCCAGTAGTATCGGATCGGCAGGGGGCAACACCATATATTTT. The whole variable domain, filled in from reference TRBV19 and TRBJ1-3, reads DGGITQSPKYLFRKEGQNVTLSCEQNLNHDAMYWYRQDPGQGLRLIYYSQIVNDFQKGDIAEGYSVSREKKESFPLTVTSAQKNPTAFYLCASSIGSAGGNTIYFGEGSWLTVV.

The V call is TRBV4-2, the J call TRBJ2-7; weak D call: TRBD1 (5 bases). The length of the CDR3 is 18 residues. The V end was cut by 1 base, the J end by 5 bases, with 24 bases between. Germline CDR1 reads LGHNA; CDR2 reads YNFKEQ. CDR3 loop: CASSQGLSGVQGSDEQYF. In nucleotides, the CDR3 is TGTGCCAGCAGCCAAGGACTCTCGGGCGTGCAGGGATCAGACGAGCAGTACTTC.

A few counts support this clone. The chain is built from TRBV5-4 and TRBJ1-6; no clear D. V lost 0 bases to trimming and J lost 0 bases, with 4 bases between them. The germline V gene encodes CDR1 SGHNT and CDR2 YYREEE (reference sequence). The CDR3 totals 15 residues. This CDR3 is CASSLGSSYNSPLHF. The CDR3 region has the DNA TGTGCCAGCAGCTTGGGGAGCTCCTATAATTCACCCCTCCACTTT.

The chain couples TRBV30 to TRBJ2-2, with unresolved D. The germline CDR1 and CDR2 sequences are GTSNPN and SVGIG (reference sequence). This CDR3 contains 15 residues. V lost 0 bases, J lost 0 bases, and 8 bases lay in between. CDR3 nucleotide sequence: TGTGCCTGGAGTGTAGGCGGTTCGAACACCGGGGAGCTGTTTTTT. It encodes CAWSVGGSNTGELFF.

The chain combines TRBV7-8 with TRBJ2-5; the match to TRBD2 covers 9 bases. CDR1 and CDR2 (germline): SGHVS, FQNEAQ. The CDR3 runs to 14 residues. Germline trimming cut 5 bases from V and 5 bases from J; bases unmatched to any gene: 6. CDR3 protein: CASSRLAEGETQYF. The CDR3 coding sequence is TGTGCCAGCAGCCGACTAGCGGAAGGGGAGACCCAGTACTTC.

On this clone itself: The same CDR3 also results from other DNA sequences found in this sample. The chain has TRBV30 and TRBJ2-7; D ambiguous. The length of the CDR3 is 11 residues. V was cut by 7 bases and J by 0 bases, with 7 bases left in between. Germline CDR1 is GTSNPN and CDR2 is SVGIG (reference sequence). DNA of the CDR3: TGTGCCTACAGTAACTCCTACGAGCAGTACTTC. This translates into CAYSNSYEQYF.

This clone was observed a handful of times. The V and J genes are TRBV19 and TRBJ2-1; 11 bases match TRBD2. Germline assignment: CDR1 LNHDA and CDR2 SQIVND (reference sequence). The CDR3 consists of 15 residues. The V segment lost 6 bases and the J segment 8 bases; nucleotides outside the gene matches: 9. The CDR3 region is CASSGLAGGPYEQFF. Written as DNA, the CDR3 is TGTGCCAGTAGCGGATTAGCGGGGGGGCCCTATGAGCAGTTCTTC.

This chain connects TRBV10-2 to TRBJ2-3, with TRBD2 matching over 15 bases. The germline V gene encodes CDR1 WSHSY and CDR2 SAAADI. This CDR3 has 15 amino acids. V gave up 10 bases and J gave up 8 bases; unmatched junction bases: 10. The CDR3 region has the DNA TGCGCCACAACACGGGGGGGACTAGCGGGAGGTACGCAGTATTTT. Translated, it gives CATTRGGLAGGTQYF.

V is TRBV2 and J is TRBJ1-5, with 7 bases lining up with TRBD1. V dropped 6 bases and J dropped 4; count of bases not matched to a gene: 3. Germline CDR1 SNHLY, CDR2 FYNNEI. CDR3 length equals 13 residues. CDR3 residues: CASRVGQNQPQHF. DNA of the CDR3: TGTGCCAGCAGAGTGGGACAGAATCAGCCCCAGCATTTT. The whole variable domain, filled in from reference TRBV2 and TRBJ1-5, reads EPEVTQTPSHQVTQMGQEVILRCVPISNHLYFYWYRQILGQKVEFLVSFYNNEISEKSEIFDDQFSVERPDGSNFTLKIRSTKLEDSAMYFCASRVGQNQPQHFGDGTRLSIL.

This clone has just one count. The chain joins TRBV19 to TRBJ2-3; 10 bases align to TRBD2. This CDR3 contains 16 residues. CDR1 is LNHDA and CDR2 is SQIVND in the germline V gene (reference sequence). V gave up 2 bases and J gave up 4 bases; unmatched junction bases: 6. The CDR3 DNA is TGTGCCAGTAGTATACCGGGACTAGCGATGGCAGATACGCAGTATTTT. It encodes CASSIPGLAMADTQYF.

The V call is TRBV19, the J call TRBJ1-6, with 8 bases that match TRBD1. The ends lost 5 bases at V and 9 bases at J; junction bases unmatched: 6. CDR1 is LNHDA and CDR2 is SQIVND in the germline V gene (reference sequence). CDR3 length: 14 amino acids. CDR3 nucleotides: TGTGCCAGTAGTTCCGACAGGGGTAGTTCACCCCTCCACTTT. Translated, it gives CASSSDRGSSPLHF.

The CDR3 DNA is TGTGCCAGCAGCTTAGGTTGGACACACACCTACGAGCAGTACTTC. Translating gives CASSLGWTHTYEQYF. The chain joins TRBV7-2 to TRBJ2-7; TRBD1 is a possible D gene (5 bases). The CDR3 is made up of 15 amino acids. Germline V gives CDR1 SGHTA, CDR2 FQGNSA. Trimming took off 1 base at V and 2 bases at J, with 12 bases between the two ends.

The chain joins TRBV28 to TRBJ1-2; 10 nucleotides agree with TRBD1. This CDR3 comprises 14 residues. V was clipped by 4 bases and J by 8 bases; unmatched bases: 7. Germline values: CDR1 MDHEN, CDR2 SYDVKM. CDR3 residues: CASSSSGQGIGYTF. In DNA form, the CDR3 reads TGTGCCAGCAGTTCCTCGGGACAGGGGATAGGCTACACCTTC.